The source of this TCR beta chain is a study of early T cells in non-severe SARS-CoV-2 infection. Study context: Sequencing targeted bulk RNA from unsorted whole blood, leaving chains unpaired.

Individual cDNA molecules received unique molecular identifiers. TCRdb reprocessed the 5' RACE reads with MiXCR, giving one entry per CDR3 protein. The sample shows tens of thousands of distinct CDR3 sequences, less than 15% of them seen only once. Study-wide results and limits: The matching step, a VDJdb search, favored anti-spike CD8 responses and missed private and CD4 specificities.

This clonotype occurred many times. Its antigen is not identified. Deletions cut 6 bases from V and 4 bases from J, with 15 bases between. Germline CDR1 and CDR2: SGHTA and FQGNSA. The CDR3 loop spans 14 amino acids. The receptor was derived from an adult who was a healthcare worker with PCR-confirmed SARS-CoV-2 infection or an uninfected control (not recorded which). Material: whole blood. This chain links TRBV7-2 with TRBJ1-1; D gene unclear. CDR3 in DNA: TGTGCCAGCAGTTGGACGCCCGCCCCCACTGAAGCTTTCTTT. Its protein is CASSWTPAPTEAFF.